This is a list of T cell receptor beta chains from one sample in a study of blood T cell repertoires in COVID-19. Libraries were prepared by immunoSEQ multiplex PCR; TCRdb keeps only in-frame clonotypes and omits some of them. The table records 280,000 or so clones, 85% to 90% of them present only once. The specimen sequenced was peripheral blood. Receptors were obtained from a human donor in a cohort sampled during active COVID-19. Each CDR3 is given with its conserved first and last residue. The D gene is left open where the match is weak. Clone size appears in some rows only: once, few, many, or a class for an expanded clone.

NA	TRBJ2-5	NA	TRBV19	CASSDSGAETQYF	TGTGCCAGTAGTGACTCAGGGGCAGAGACCCAGTACTTC
NA	TRBJ2-5	TRBD1	TRBV29-1	CSASDRGGETQYF	TGCAGCGCGTCGGACAGGGGAGGAGAGACCCAGTACTTC
NA	TRBJ1-5	NA	TRBV30	CAWGTQGFQPQHF	TGTGCCTGGGGTACTCAGGGGTTTCAGCCCCAGCATTTT
NA	TRBJ2-3	NA	TRBV7-2	CASSPRYVADTQYF	TGTGCCAGCAGCCCCCGATACGTAGCAGATACGCAGTATTTT
once	TRBJ2-1	TRBD2	TRBV6-5	CASRNRAGGYNEQFF	TGTGCCAGCAGAAACAGAGCGGGAGGCTACAATGAGCAGTTCTTC
NA	TRBJ1-2	TRBD1	TRBV7-9	CASRPTGAGYGYTF	TGTGCCAGCAGACCTACAGGGGCTGGGTATGGCTACACCTTC
NA	TRBJ1-1	TRBD1	TRBV28	CASSLPTGQGEAFF	TGTGCCAGCAGTTTACCAACCGGACAGGGGGAAGCTTTCTTT
once	TRBJ2-3	NA	TRBV5-1	CASSLVLAPGDTQYF	TGCGCCAGCAGCTTGGTGCTGGCCCCAGGGGATACGCAGTATTTT
NA	TRBJ1-2	NA	TRBV28	CASTGPGGGGWYGYTF	TGTGCCAGCACCGGCCCCGGGGGCGGGGGGTGGTATGGCTACACCTTC
NA	TRBJ2-5	NA	TRBV19	CASSDQETQYF	TGTGCCAGTAGCGACCAAGAGACCCAGTACTTC
NA	TRBJ2-3	TRBD2	TRBV19	CASTRSGSYTDTQYF	TGTGCCAGTACTCGTAGCGGGAGCTACACAGATACGCAGTATTTT
NA	TRBJ2-1	TRBD2	TRBV7-2	CASGRLAGENEQFF	TGTGCCAGCGGCAGACTAGCGGGAGAAAATGAGCAGTTCTTC
NA	TRBJ1-1	NA	TRBV19	CATNVKGLSNTEAFF	TGTGCCACGAACGTTAAGGGGTTGTCAAACACTGAAGCTTTCTTT
NA	TRBJ1-1	NA	TRBV6-1	CASSEKVRGVNTEAFF	TGTGCCAGCAGTGAAAAGGTCAGGGGCGTGAACACTGAAGCTTTCTTT
once	TRBJ2-1	TRBD2	TRBV5-8	CASSFSGRNEQFF	TGTGCCAGCAGCTTCAGCGGGAGGAATGAGCAGTTCTTC
NA	TRBJ2-3	NA	TRBV10-2	CASQKIDTQYF	TGCGCCTCCCAGAAGATAGATACGCAGTATTTT
NA	TRBJ1-4	NA	TRBV28	CASKGRRLFF	TGTGCCAGCAAAGGGAGAAGGCTGTTTTTT
NA	TRBJ1-2	TRBD1	TRBV3-1/TRBV3-2	CASSQEETGRFGYTF	TGTGCCAGCAGCCAAGAGGAGACAGGGCGGTTTGGCTACACCTTC
NA	TRBJ1-2	NA	TRBV7-2	CASRVGGVNYGYTF	TGTGCCAGCAGAGTAGGGGGAGTTAACTATGGCTACACCTTC
once	TRBJ2-3	TRBD2	TRBV5-1	CASSGTTTDTQYF	TGCGCCAGCAGCGGGACTACCACAGATACGCAGTATTTT
NA	TRBJ2-1	TRBD1	TRBV29-1	CSLGQGGGEQFF	TGCAGCCTCGGACAGGGGGGTGGTGAGCAGTTCTTC
once	TRBJ2-1	NA	TRBV24-1	CATSDRGSSYNEQFF	TGTGCCACCAGTGACCGGGGGAGCTCCTACAATGAGCAGTTCTTC
NA	TRBJ1-3	NA	TRBV28	CASSRRQGRVDTIYF	TGTGCCAGCAGCCGCCGGCAGGGTAGGGTGGACACCATATATTTT
NA	TRBJ2-7	NA	TRBV6-5	CASQLTRGTYEQYF	TGTGCCAGCCAGCTTACGCGGGGAACCTACGAGCAGTACTTC
once	TRBJ2-5	TRBD2	TRBV7-2	CASSFRGGRMGETQYF	TGTGCCAGCAGCTTCCGGGGGGGCAGAATGGGAGAGACCCAGTACTTC
NA	TRBJ1-1	NA	TRBV7-9	CASSLVGTPNTEAFF	TGTGCCAGCAGCTTAGTTGGGACACCCAACACTGAAGCTTTCTTT